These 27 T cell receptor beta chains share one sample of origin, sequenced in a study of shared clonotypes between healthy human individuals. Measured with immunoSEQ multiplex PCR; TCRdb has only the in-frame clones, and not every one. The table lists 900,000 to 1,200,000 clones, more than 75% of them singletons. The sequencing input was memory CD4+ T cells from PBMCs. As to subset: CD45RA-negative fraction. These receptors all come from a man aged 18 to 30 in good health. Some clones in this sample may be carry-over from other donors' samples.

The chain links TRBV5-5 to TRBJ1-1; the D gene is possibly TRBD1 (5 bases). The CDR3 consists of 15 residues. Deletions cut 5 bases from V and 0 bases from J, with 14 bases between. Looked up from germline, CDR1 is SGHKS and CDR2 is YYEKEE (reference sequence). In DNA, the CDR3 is TGTGCCAGCAGGGGGCGGGGGACGGTGAACACTGAAGCTTTCTTT. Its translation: CASRGRGTVNTEAFF.

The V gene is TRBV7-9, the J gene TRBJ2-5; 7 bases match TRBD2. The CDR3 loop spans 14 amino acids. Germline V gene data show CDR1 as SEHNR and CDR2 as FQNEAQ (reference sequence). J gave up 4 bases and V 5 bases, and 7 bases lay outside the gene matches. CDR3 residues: CASSPGGDGETQYF. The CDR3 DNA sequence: TGTGCCAGCAGCCCTGGGGGGGATGGAGAGACCCAGTACTTC.

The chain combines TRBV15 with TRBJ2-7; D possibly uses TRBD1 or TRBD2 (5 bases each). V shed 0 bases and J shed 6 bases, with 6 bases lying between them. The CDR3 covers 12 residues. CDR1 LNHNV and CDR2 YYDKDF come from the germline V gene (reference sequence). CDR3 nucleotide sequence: TGTGCCACCAGCAGAGATGGGGGCGAGCAGTACTTC. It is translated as CATSRDGGEQYF.

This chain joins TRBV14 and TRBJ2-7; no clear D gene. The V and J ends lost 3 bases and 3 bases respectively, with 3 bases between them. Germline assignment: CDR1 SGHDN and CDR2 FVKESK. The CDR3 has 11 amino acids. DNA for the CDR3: TGTGCCAGCAGCCATGGCTACGAGCAGTACTTC. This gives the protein CASSHGYEQYF.

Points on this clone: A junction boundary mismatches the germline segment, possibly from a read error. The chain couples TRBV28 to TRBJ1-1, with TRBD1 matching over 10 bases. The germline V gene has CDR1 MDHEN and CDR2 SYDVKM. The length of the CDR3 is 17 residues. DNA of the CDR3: TGTGCCAGCAGAAACCGGGACAGGGGTTACATGAACACTGGAGCTTTCTTT. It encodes CASRNRDRGYMNTGAFF.

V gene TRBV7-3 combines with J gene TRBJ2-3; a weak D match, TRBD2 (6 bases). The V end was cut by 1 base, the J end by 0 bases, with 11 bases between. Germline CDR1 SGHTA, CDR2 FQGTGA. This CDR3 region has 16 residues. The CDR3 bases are TGTGCCAGCAGCTTAAACTTGCGGGGAAGCACAGATACGCAGTATTTT. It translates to CASSLNLRGSTDTQYF.

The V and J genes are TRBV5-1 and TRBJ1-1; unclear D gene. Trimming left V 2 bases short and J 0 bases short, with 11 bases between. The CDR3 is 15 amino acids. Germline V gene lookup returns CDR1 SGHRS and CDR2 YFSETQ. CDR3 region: CASSLWDSLNTEAFF. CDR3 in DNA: TGCGCCAGCAGCTTATGGGATAGCCTGAACACTGAAGCTTTCTTT. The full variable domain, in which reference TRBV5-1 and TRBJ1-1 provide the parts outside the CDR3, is KAGVTQTPRYLIKTRGQQVTLSCSPISGHRSVSWYQQTPGQGLQFLFEYFSETQRNKGNFPGRFSGRQFSNSRSEMNVSTLELGDSALYLCASSLWDSLNTEAFFGQGTRLTVV.

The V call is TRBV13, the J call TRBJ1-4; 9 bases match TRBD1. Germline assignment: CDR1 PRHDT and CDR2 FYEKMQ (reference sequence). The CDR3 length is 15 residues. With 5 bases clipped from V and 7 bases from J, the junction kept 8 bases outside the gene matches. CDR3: CASSLSGTGIEKLFF. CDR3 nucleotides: TGTGCCAGCAGCCTGTCTGGGACAGGGATTGAAAAACTGTTTTTT.

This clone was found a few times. The DNA for the CDR3 is TGTGCCAGCAGTTTTAACCTCTGGGCAGGGGTCTACGAGCAGTACTTC. This sequence encodes CASSFNLWAGVYEQYF. The chain links TRBV28 to TRBJ2-7, with D perhaps matching TRBD1 (6 bases). The ends were cut back, 3 bases at V and 3 bases at J, with 18 bases in the middle. Germline CDR1 and CDR2: MDHEN and SYDVKM. The CDR3 length is 16 residues. Full variable domain (outside the CDR3, taken from reference TRBV28 and TRBJ2-7): DVKVTQSSRYLVKRTGEKVFLECVQDMDHENMFWYRQDPGLGLRLIYFSYDVKMKEKGDIPEGYSVSREKKERFSLILESASTNQTSMYLCASSFNLWAGVYEQYFGPGTRLTVT.

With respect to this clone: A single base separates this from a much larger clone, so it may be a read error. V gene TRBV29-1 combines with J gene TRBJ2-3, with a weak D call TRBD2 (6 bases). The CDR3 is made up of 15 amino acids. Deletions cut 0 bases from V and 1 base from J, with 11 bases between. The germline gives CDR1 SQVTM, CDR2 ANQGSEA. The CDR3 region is CSVEDLSGGTDTQYF. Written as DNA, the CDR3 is TGCAGCGTTGAAGATCTTAGCGGCGGCACAGATACGCAGTATTTT.

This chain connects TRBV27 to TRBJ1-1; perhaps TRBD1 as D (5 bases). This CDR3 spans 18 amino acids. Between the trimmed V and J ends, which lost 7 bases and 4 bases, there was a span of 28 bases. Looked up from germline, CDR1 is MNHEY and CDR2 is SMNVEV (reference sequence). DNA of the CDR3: TGTGCCAGCACCGATGGGGGGTTCGTGAGGGCTGGGGGCACTGAAGCTTTCTTT. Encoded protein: CASTDGGFVRAGGTEAFF.

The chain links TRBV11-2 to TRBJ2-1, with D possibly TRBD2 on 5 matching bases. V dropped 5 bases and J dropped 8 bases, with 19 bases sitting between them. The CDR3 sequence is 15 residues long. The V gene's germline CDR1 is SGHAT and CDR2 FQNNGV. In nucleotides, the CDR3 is TGTGCCAGCAGCCAAAAGGGAGTGTCAGATGATGAGCAGTTCTTC. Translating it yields CASSQKGVSDDEQFF.

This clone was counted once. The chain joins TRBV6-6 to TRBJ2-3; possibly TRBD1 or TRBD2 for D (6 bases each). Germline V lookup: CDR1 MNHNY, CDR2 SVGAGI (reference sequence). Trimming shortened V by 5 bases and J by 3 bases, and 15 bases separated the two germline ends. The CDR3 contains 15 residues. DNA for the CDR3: TGTGCCAGCAGTAGTTTCGGGGGCGAAACAGATACGCAGTATTTT. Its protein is CASSSFGGETDTQYF.

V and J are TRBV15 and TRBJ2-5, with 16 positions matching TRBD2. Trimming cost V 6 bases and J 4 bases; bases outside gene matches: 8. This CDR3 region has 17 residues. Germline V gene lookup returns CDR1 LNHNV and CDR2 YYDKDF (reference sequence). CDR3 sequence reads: CATRPPGLAGGGETQYF. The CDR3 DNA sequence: TGTGCCACCAGACCTCCGGGACTAGCGGGAGGGGGAGAGACCCAGTACTTC.

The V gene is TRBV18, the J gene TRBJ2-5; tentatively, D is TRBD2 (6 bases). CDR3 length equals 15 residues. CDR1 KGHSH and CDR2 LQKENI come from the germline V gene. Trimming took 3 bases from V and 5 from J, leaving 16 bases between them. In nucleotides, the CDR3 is TGTGCCAGCTCACCCGGGGCCATTGGAGGGGAGACCCAGTACTTC. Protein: CASSPGAIGGETQYF.

The CDR3 nucleotides are TGCGCCAGCAGCCAGGGACTTCTTGCTAACTATGGCTACACCTTC. Translated: CASSQGLLANYGYTF. The chain is built from TRBV5-1 and TRBJ1-2; tentatively, D is TRBD1 (5 bases). In germline, CDR1 is SGHRS, CDR2 YFSETQ. The ends were cut back, 4 bases at V and 0 bases at J, with 13 bases in the middle. This CDR3 spans 15 amino acids.

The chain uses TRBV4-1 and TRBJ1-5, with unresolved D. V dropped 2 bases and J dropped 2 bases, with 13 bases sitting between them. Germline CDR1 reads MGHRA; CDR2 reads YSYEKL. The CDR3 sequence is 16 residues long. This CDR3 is CASSQTPFVGNQPQHF. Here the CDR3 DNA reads TGCGCCAGCAGCCAAACCCCATTTGTGGGCAATCAGCCCCAGCATTTT.

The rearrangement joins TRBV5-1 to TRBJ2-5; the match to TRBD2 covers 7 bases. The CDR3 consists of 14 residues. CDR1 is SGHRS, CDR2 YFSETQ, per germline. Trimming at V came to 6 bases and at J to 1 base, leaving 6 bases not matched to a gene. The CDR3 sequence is CASTGGGVQETQYF. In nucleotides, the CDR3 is TGCGCCAGCACCGGTGGGGGGGTCCAAGAGACCCAGTACTTC.

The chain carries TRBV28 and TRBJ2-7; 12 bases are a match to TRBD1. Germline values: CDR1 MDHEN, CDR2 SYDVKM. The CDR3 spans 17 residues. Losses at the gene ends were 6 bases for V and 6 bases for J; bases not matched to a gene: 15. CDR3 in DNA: TGTGCCAGCAGATCCGGGACAGGGGGCGGAAGGTTTGGCGAGCAGTACTTC. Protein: CASRSGTGGGRFGEQYF.

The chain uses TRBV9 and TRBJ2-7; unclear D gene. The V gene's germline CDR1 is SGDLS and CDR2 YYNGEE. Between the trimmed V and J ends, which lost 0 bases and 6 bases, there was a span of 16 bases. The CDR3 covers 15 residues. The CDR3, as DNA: TGTGCCAGCAGCGTAGGTCTAGGGTATAAACCCGAGCAGTACTTC. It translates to CASSVGLGYKPEQYF.

Here the CDR3 reads CASSKGSKRSPLSYEQYF. For the CDR3, the DNA is TGTGCCAGCAGCAAAGGAAGTAAGCGTTCCCCTCTCTCCTACGAGCAGTACTTC. This rearrangement joins TRBV21-1 to TRBJ2-7; TRBD2, the D gene given by the table, was not confirmed from the DNA. TRBV21-1 is a known pseudogene. This CDR3 is 18 amino acids long.

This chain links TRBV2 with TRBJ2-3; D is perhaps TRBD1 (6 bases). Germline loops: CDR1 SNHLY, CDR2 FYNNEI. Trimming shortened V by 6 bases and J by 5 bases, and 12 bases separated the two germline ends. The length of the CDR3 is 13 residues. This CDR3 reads CASRAGAQDTQYF. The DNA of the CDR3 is TGTGCCAGCAGAGCAGGGGCCCAAGATACGCAGTATTTT.

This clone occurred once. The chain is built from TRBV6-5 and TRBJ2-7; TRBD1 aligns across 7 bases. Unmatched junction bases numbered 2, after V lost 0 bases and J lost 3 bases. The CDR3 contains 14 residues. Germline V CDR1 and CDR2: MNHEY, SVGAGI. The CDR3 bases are TGTGCCAGCAGTTACTCGGACAGGCGCTACGAGCAGTACTTC. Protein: CASSYSDRRYEQYF.

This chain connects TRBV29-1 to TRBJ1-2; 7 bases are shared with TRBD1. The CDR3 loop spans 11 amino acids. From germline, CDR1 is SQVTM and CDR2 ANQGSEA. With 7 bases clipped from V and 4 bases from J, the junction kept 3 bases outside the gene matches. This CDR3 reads CSAWDSYGYTF. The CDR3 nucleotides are TGCAGCGCGTGGGACAGCTATGGCTACACCTTC. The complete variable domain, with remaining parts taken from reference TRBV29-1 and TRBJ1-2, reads SAVISQKPSRDICQRGTSLTIQCQVDSQVTMMFWYRQQPGQSLTLIATANQGSEATYESGFVIDKFPISRPNLTFSTLTVSNMSPEDSSIYLCSAWDSYGYTFGSGTRLTVV.

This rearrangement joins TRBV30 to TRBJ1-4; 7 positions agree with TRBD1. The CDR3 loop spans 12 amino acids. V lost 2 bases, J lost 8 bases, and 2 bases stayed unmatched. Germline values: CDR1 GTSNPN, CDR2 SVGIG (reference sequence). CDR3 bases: TGTGCCTGGAGTCTACAGGGGGAAAAACTGTTTTTT. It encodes CAWSLQGEKLFF.

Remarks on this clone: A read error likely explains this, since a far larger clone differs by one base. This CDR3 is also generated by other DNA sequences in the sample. The CDR3 reads CASSLGLAEETQYF. The CDR3 coding sequence is TGTGCCAGCAGCTTGGGACTAGCCGAAGAGACCCAGTACTTC. The chain joins TRBV7-9 to TRBJ2-5; TRBD2 agrees at 9 bases. The CDR3 has 14 amino acids. With V trimmed by 3 bases and J by 3 bases, 2 bases remained unmatched. CDR1 is SEHNR and CDR2 is FQNEAQ in the germline V gene (reference sequence).

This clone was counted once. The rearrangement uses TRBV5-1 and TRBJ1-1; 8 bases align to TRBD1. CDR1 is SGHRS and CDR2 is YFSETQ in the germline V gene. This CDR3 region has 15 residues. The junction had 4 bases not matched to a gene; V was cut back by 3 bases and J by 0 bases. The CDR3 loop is CASSSWTGLNTEAFF. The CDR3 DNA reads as TGCGCCAGCAGCTCGTGGACAGGGCTGAACACTGAAGCTTTCTTT.